Presented here are 7 T cell receptor beta chains from one specimen sequenced in a study of T cell responses to AZD1222 COVID-19 vaccine. The table came from immunoSEQ multiplex PCR; TCRdb's copy has only in-frame clones and leaves some out. The data contain 180,000 or so clones, nearly 95% of them seen just once; the ten biggest clones take up about 1.9%. Sequenced here: peripheral blood, sampled 28 days after the second AZD1222 dose. The receptors here all came from an adult who received the AZD1222 COVID-19 vaccine.

The CDR3 sequence is CASSPGQVNEQFF. CDR3 nucleotide sequence: TGTGCCAGCAGCCCGGGACAGGTGAATGAGCAGTTCTTC. The chain has TRBV3-1 (or the pseudogene TRBV3-2) and TRBJ2-1; 8 positions agree with TRBD1. In germline, CDR1 is LGHDT, CDR2 YNNKEL (reference sequence). V was clipped by 4 bases and J by 7 bases; unmatched bases: 3. The CDR3 runs 13 residues.

This sequence joins TRBV27 and TRBJ2-7; perhaps TRBD1 as D (6 bases). Germline CDR1 MNHEY, CDR2 SMNVEV (reference sequence). V gave up 4 bases and J gave up 0 bases, with 10 bases separating them. This CDR3 has 14 residues. CDR3 loop: CASSSTGLSYEQYF. CDR3 sequence (DNA): TGTGCCAGCAGTTCAACAGGGCTCTCCTACGAGCAGTACTTC.

The rearrangement links TRBV11-2 to TRBJ1-1; D not certain. The length of the CDR3 is 15 residues. V shed 2 bases and J shed 0 bases, with 10 bases lying between them. The V gene's germline CDR1 is SGHAT and CDR2 FQNNGV. The CDR3 is CASSLHGAMNTEAFF. CDR3 coding DNA: TGTGCCAGCAGCTTACACGGCGCGATGAACACTGAAGCTTTCTTT.

This clone is a singleton in its sample. The J gene is TRBJ1-1, the V gene TRBV5-1; TRBD1 is a possible D gene (6 bases). Germline CDR1 reads SGHRS; CDR2 reads YFSETQ. V was trimmed by 1 base and J by 8 bases, leaving 21 bases between them. The CDR3 loop spans 16 amino acids. CDR3 sequence (DNA): TGCGCCAGCAGCTTGCTCGCCCAGGGGCGGCTTGGGGAAGCTTTCTTT. Its translation is CASSLLAQGRLGEAFF.

This rearrangement joins TRBV28 to TRBJ1-5, with D perhaps TRBD1 (6 bases). The V end lost 7 bases, the J end lost 2 bases, and 18 bases lay between the germline ends. CDR1 and CDR2 from the germline V gene are MDHEN and SYDVKM. The CDR3 consists of 16 residues. The CDR3, as DNA: TGTGCCAGCAATACGGCAGGGGCTGGTGGCAATCAGCCCCAGCATTTT. This codes for CASNTAGAGGNQPQHF.

This chain joins TRBV5-6 and TRBJ2-5, with 14 bases matching TRBD2. Trimming at V came to 4 bases and at J to 4 bases, leaving 3 bases not matched to a gene. CDR3 size: 15 residues. The V gene's germline CDR1 is SGHDT and CDR2 YYEEEE. DNA for the CDR3: TGTGCCAGCAGCCGCGGGACTAGCGGGAGAGAGACCCAGTACTTC. It is translated as CASSRGTSGRETQYF.

The J gene is TRBJ2-3, the V gene TRBV11-3; no definite D call. The V and J ends lost 1 base and 4 bases respectively, with 9 bases between them. The CDR3 runs to 14 residues. The germline V gene has CDR1 SGHNT and CDR2 YENEEA. CDR3 sequence (DNA): TGTGCCAGCAGCTTAGGCGTCAGCCCAGATACGCAGTATTTT. Amino acid sequence: CASSLGVSPDTQYF.